Listed here is a single T cell receptor (beta chain). The antigen is undetermined. Axillary draining lymph nodes of breast cancer patients supplied the node samples. The data originate from a study of breast tumors, draining lymph nodes, adjacent tissues. From the multiplex PCR reads, TCRdb called clonotypes with MiXCR, one entry per CDR3 protein. The table lists over 200,000 distinct CDR3 sequences, under 40% of them singletons. Notes on the study in general: Tumor and nontumor repertoires were significantly more similar in luminal-like than in basal-like breast cancer.

Material: axillary lymph node tissue. The receptor was derived from a female donor with breast cancer. Some clones in this sample may be carry-over from other donors' samples.

The CDR3 protein is CASSSPQGDIRDNTGELFF. As DNA, the CDR3 is TGTGCCAGCAGCTCTCCTCAGGGGGATATCAGGGATAACACCGGGGAGCTGTTTTTT. The V call is TRBV7-6, the J call TRBJ2-2, with 7 bases lining up with TRBD1. Germline lookup yields CDR1 SGHVS and CDR2 FNYEAQ. Losses at the gene ends were 4 bases for V and 2 bases for J; bases not matched to a gene: 16. CDR3 size: 19 residues. Full variable domain (rest looked up from reference TRBV7-6 and TRBJ2-2): GAGVSQSPRYKVTKRGQDVALRCDPISGHVSLYWYRQALGQGPEFLTYFNYEAQQDKSGLPNDRFSAERPEGSISTLTIQRTEQRDSAMYRCASSSPQGDIRDNTGELFFGEGSRLTVL.